This T cell receptor (beta chain) was found in a study of T cell responses to AZD1222 COVID-19 vaccine. Study background: It was second doses at about 4 or about 12 weeks that were pooled. Whole-study results and caveats: Only a handful of individuals given AZD1222 were seropositive at baseline. Close to half of spike-specific TCRs reportedly recognize unmutated variant regions. Clonal diversity may have been underestimated in mostly white British donors.

The data were produced by immunoSEQ multiplex PCR, yet TCRdb's version contains in-frame clones alone and is incomplete. The sample yields 100,000 to 150,000 clones, roughly 91% seen once. CDR3 length: 15 amino acids. Germline lookup yields CDR1 LGHNA and CDR2 YNFKEQ. Deletions cut 0 bases from V and 1 base from J, with 9 bases between. Notes on this clone: Its specificity is not known.

The chain carries TRBV4-2 and TRBJ1-2; no reliable D call. This receptor was identified in an adult in good health. Specimen: peripheral blood, collected on day 0 of AZD1222 vaccination. The CDR3: CASSQDSSINYGYTF. CDR3 in DNA: TGTGCCAGCAGCCAAGATTCTTCAATTAACTATGGCTACACCTTC.